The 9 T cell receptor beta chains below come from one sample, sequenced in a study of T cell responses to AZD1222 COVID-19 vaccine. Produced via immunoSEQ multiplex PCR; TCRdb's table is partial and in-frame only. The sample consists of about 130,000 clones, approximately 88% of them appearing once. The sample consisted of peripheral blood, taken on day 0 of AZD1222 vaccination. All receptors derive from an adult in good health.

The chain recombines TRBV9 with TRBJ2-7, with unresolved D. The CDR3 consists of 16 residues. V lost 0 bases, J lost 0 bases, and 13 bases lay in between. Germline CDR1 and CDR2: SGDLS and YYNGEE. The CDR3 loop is CASSVVPGTSSYEQYF. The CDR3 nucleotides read TGTGCCAGCAGCGTAGTCCCGGGTACCTCCTCCTACGAGCAGTACTTC.

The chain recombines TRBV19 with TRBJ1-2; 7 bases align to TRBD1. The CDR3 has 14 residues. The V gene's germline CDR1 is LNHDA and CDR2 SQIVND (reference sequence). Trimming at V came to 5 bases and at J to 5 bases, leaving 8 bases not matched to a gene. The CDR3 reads CASSPDGTAYGYTF. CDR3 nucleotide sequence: TGTGCCAGTAGTCCGGACGGGACAGCATATGGCTACACCTTC.

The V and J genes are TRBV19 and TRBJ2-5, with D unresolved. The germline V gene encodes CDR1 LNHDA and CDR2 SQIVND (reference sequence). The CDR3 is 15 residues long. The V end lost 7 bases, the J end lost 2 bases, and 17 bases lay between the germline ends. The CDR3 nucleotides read TGTGCCAGTACGGGCGGCCCGGGTCATCAAGAGACCCAGTACTTC. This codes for CASTGGPGHQETQYF.

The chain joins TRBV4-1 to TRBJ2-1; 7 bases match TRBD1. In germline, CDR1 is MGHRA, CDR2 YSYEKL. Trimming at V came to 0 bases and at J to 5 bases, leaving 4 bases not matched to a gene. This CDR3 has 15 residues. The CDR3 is CASSQDRGQNNEQFF. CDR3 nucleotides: TGCGCCAGCAGCCAAGATCGGGGACAGAACAATGAGCAGTTCTTC.

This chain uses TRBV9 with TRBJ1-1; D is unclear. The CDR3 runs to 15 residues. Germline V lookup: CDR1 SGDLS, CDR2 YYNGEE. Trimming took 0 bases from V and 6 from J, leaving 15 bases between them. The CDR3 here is CASSVAAELGPEAFF. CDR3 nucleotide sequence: TGTGCCAGCAGCGTAGCAGCGGAACTGGGCCCTGAAGCTTTCTTT.

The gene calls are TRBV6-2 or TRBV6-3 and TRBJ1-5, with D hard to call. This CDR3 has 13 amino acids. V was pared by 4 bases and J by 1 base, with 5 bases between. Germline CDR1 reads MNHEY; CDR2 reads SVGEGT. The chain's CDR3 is CASSFQSNQPQHF. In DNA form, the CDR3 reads TGTGCCAGCAGTTTCCAGAGCAATCAGCCCCAGCATTTT.

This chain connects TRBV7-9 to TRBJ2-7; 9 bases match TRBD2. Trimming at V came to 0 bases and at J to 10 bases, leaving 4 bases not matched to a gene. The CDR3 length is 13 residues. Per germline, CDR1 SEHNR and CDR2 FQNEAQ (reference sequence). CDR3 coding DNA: TGTGCCAGCAGCTTAGCCCGGACTAGCGACCAGTACTTC. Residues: CASSLARTSDQYF.

In DNA form, the CDR3 reads TGTGCCAGCAGTTACTCGTGGCCCGTGAACACTGAAGCTTTCTTT. Protein sequence: CASSYSWPVNTEAFF. J is TRBJ1-1 and V is TRBV6-5; unclear D gene. V was cut by 0 bases and J by 0 bases, with 8 bases left in between. The CDR3 is made up of 15 amino acids. Germline V CDR1 and CDR2: MNHEY, SVGAGI.

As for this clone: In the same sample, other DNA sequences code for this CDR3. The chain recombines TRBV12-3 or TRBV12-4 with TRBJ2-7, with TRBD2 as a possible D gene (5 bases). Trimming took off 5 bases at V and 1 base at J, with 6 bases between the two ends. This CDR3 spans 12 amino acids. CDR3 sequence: CASSRTSYEQYF. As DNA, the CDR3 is TGTGCCAGCAGTAGGACTTCCTACGAGCAGTACTTC.